This TCR beta chain is drawn from a study of blood T cell repertoires in COVID-19. Study summary: Sites in the United States, Italy and Spain provided acute and convalescent COVID-19 samples. Sample material is recorded as cDNA or gDNA derived from T cells, B-cell-depleted T cells, or PBMCs.

Per the study methods: Cell counts per sample came from amplifying reference gene primers. TCRdb's table, derived via immunoSEQ multiplex PCR, lists solely in-frame clones and lacks some. V, J and clone size reflect that table, while D and trimming were determined from the DNA. The table records 450,000 or so clones, about 90% of them present only once. The material sequenced was PBMCs or T cells enriched from blood (not recorded which). The clonotype originates from a man aged 18 to 35 who had recovered from COVID-19.

CDR3 in amino acids: CASSHESRDYDEQFF. CDR3 nucleotides: TGCGCCAGCAGCCACGAGTCCCGGGACTATGATGAGCAGTTCTTC. The chain has TRBV4-1 and TRBJ2-1, with 7 nucleotides matching TRBD2. CDR3 length: 15 amino acids. Germline loops: CDR1 MGHRA, CDR2 YSYEKL. V was clipped by 3 bases and J by 8 bases; unmatched bases: 10.